The 27 T cell receptor beta chains given below trace back to one sample, sequenced in a study of T cells in Graves' hyperthyroidism and ophthalmopathy. TCR beta CDR3 regions were amplified from RNA. With the HTBI primer set, the TCR CDR3 went through a first round of RT-PCR. TCRdb re-called the multiplex PCR reads with MiXCR, one entry per CDR3 protein. The profile shows about 280,000 distinct CDR3 sequences, 25% to 30% of them singletons. Sequencing input: blood. All receptors come from a man aged 40-55 years with Graves' hyperthyroidism that later progressed to Graves' ophthalmopathy.

The genes are TRBV6-2 or TRBV6-3 and TRBJ2-2, with D perhaps given as TRBD1 or TRBD2 (5 bases each). Germline V CDR1 and CDR2: MNHEY, SVGEGT. V lost 4 bases to trimming and J lost 6 bases, with 12 bases between them. The length of the CDR3 is 14 residues. In DNA form, the CDR3 reads TGTGCCAGCAGTTGGGACCCTGAGGCCGGGGAGCTGTTTTTT. This encodes CASSWDPEAGELFF.

In this sample, this clonotype turned up many times. The chain couples TRBV12-3 or TRBV12-4 to TRBJ1-3; no definite D call. The CDR3 has 15 amino acids. With 6 bases removed from V and 0 bases from J, the gap between germline ends came to 12 bases. CDR3 DNA sequence: TGTGCCAGCAGGATTCGTTGGGGCTCTGGAAACACCATATATTTT. The encoded protein is CASRIRWGSGNTIYF.

This clonotype has at least ten counts. The chain uses TRBV7-9 and TRBJ2-7; 12 nucleotides agree with TRBD2. The length of the CDR3 is 14 residues. The trim removed 7 bases at V and 3 bases at J, leaving 4 bases unmatched. The germline V gene encodes CDR1 SEHNR and CDR2 FQNEAQ (reference sequence). Here the CDR3 reads CASTRTSGIYEQYF. For the CDR3, the DNA is TGTGCCAGCACCAGGACTAGCGGGATCTACGAGCAGTACTTC.

This clonotype was observed many times. V usage is TRBV6-5 and J usage is TRBJ2-5, with TRBD2 identical over 8 bases. The CDR3 has 16 residues. After removal of 4 bases from V and 5 bases from J, the junction contained 12 bases not matched to a gene. Germline V lookup: CDR1 MNHEY, CDR2 SVGAGI. The CDR3 bases are TGTGCCAGCAGTTTCAAGACTAGCGCCCTGGGGGAGACCCAGTACTTC. It codes for CASSFKTSALGETQYF.

This clonotype came up many times. V and J are TRBV7-6 and TRBJ1-1; D may be TRBD1 (6 bases). There are 13 residues in the CDR3. CDR1 is SGHVS and CDR2 is FNYEAQ in the germline V gene. Trimming stripped 5 bases from V and 8 bases from J, with 15 bases between. The CDR3, as DNA: TGTGCCAGCAGCAAAGGGACACTTCGCGAAGCTTTCTTT. This translates into CASSKGTLREAFF.

The V gene is TRBV6-2 or TRBV6-3, the J gene TRBJ2-2, with D maybe TRBD2 (6 bases). This CDR3 contains 17 residues. Trimming shortened V by 0 bases and J by 4 bases, and 15 bases separated the two germline ends. Germline values: CDR1 MNHEY, CDR2 SVGEGT. The CDR3 here is CASSYSIRGRTTGELFF. The CDR3 DNA reads as TGTGCCAGCAGTTACTCGATTAGAGGGAGGACCACCGGGGAGCTGTTTTTT.

This clonotype came up many times. The rearrangement uses TRBV2 and TRBJ2-5; TRBD1 matches at 11 bases. This CDR3 has 15 amino acids. The V gene end was trimmed by 5 bases and the J gene end by 4 bases; junction bases not matched to a gene: 6. Germline CDR1 SNHLY, CDR2 FYNNEI. The CDR3 coding sequence is TGTGCCAGCAGTCCCATGGGACAGGGGGGAGAGACCCAGTACTTC. This sequence encodes CASSPMGQGGETQYF.

The V call is TRBV12-3 or TRBV12-4, the J call TRBJ2-4; D is tentatively TRBD1 or TRBD2 (5 bases each). Trimming left V 6 bases short and J 6 bases short, with 9 bases between. The CDR3 is 12 residues long. CDR3 residues: CASSRGTNIQYF. CDR3 sequence (DNA): TGTGCCAGCAGCCGAGGGACAAACATTCAGTACTTC.

This clonotype was seen ten or more times. The gene calls are TRBV7-8 and TRBJ1-3; no reliable D call. Germline assignment: CDR1 SGHVS and CDR2 FQNEAQ. CDR3 length: 16 amino acids. The V gene lost 2 bases and the J gene lost 2 bases, with 13 bases spanning the gap. This chain's CDR3 is CASSLTPVLTGNTIYF. As DNA, the CDR3 is TGTGCCAGCAGCTTAACGCCAGTCCTCACTGGAAACACCATATATTTT.

The sample holds many counts of this clonotype. V gene TRBV10-3 combines with J gene TRBJ2-7; TRBD2 aligns across 7 bases. This CDR3 contains 17 residues. V dropped 0 bases and J dropped 1; count of bases not matched to a gene: 9. Germline V gives CDR1 ENHRY, CDR2 SYGVKD. CDR3 loop: CAISESGGLTRSYEQYF. The CDR3 nucleotides are TGTGCCATCAGTGAGTCCGGGGGACTAACTAGATCCTACGAGCAGTACTTC.

This clonotype occurred many times. This chain uses TRBV11-2 with TRBJ2-7; 7 bases match TRBD2. J lost 3 bases, V lost 7 bases, and 18 bases had no gene match. Germline lookup yields CDR1 SGHAT and CDR2 FQNNGV. The CDR3 contains 17 residues. CDR3 loop: CASTPTSAAGAIYEQYF. The CDR3 DNA reads as TGTGCCAGCACGCCAACCTCGGCGGCGGGAGCTATCTACGAGCAGTACTTC.

V and J are TRBV20-1 and TRBJ1-2; unclear D gene. CDR1 is DFQATT, CDR2 SNEGSKA, per germline (reference sequence). The V end lost 0 bases, the J end lost 8 bases, and 7 bases lay between the germline ends. CDR3 length: 11 amino acids. CDR3 sequence: CSAREVWGYTF. CDR3 DNA sequence: TGCAGTGCTAGAGAAGTATGGGGCTACACCTTC.

This rearrangement joins TRBV6-1 to TRBJ2-7; the match to TRBD2 covers 7 bases. The CDR3 is 15 residues long. Germline CDR1 and CDR2: MNHNS and SASEGT. V shed 5 bases, J shed 3 bases, and the junction held 10 bases outside the gene matches. The CDR3 nucleotides are TGTGCCAGCAGTCGTGGGGCAGCGGGATACTACGAGCAGTACTTC. This gives the protein CASSRGAAGYYEQYF.

This clonotype occurred many times. This CDR3 is CASSRLRGLDTEAFF. The CDR3 DNA is TGTGCCAGCAGCCGCCTGCGGGGCTTGGACACTGAAGCTTTCTTT. J is TRBJ1-1 and V is TRBV6-2 or TRBV6-3; maybe TRBD1 (5 bases). The CDR3 totals 15 residues. V was cut by 6 bases and J by 3 bases, with 17 bases left in between. Germline V CDR1 and CDR2: MNHEY, SVGEGT.

This clonotype was recorded at least ten times. V and J are TRBV27 and TRBJ2-2, with D possibly matching TRBD2 (5 bases). In germline, CDR1 is MNHEY, CDR2 SMNVEV (reference sequence). CDR3 length: 15 residues. With 4 bases removed from V and 4 bases from J, the gap between germline ends came to 13 bases. Written as DNA, the CDR3 is TGTGCCAGCAGTTCCACTAGGTTTCTCACCGGGGAGCTGTTTTTT. This gives the protein CASSSTRFLTGELFF.

This clonotype appeared many times. The chain is built from TRBV20-1 and TRBJ2-5, with TRBD2 identical over 9 bases. Germline CDR1 is DFQATT and CDR2 is SNEGSKA (reference sequence). This CDR3 contains 14 residues. The J segment lost 9 bases and the V segment lost 5 bases, leaving 13 bases of the junction unmatched. The CDR3 DNA is TGCAGTGCTGCCCAACTAGCGGGCGGATTGTCCCAGTACTTC. Translated: CSAAQLAGGLSQYF.

This clonotype appeared many times. The chain is built from TRBV28 and TRBJ2-7; 8 bases are shared with TRBD2. Germline V CDR1 and CDR2: MDHEN, SYDVKM. The ends lost 6 bases at V and 0 bases at J; junction bases unmatched: 7. This CDR3 contains 15 residues. CDR3 in amino acids: CASSPTGLASYEQYF. DNA for the CDR3: TGTGCCAGCAGCCCCACAGGACTAGCCTCCTACGAGCAGTACTTC.

This chain links TRBV7-2 with TRBJ2-7, with a weak D call TRBD1 (6 bases). V gave up 5 bases and J gave up 4 bases, with 15 bases separating them. The CDR3 covers 14 residues. Germline V lookup: CDR1 SGHTA, CDR2 FQGNSA. This chain's CDR3 is CASSHPGTNYEQYF. CDR3 coding DNA: TGTGCCAGCAGCCACCCCGGGACAAATTACGAGCAGTACTTC.

The chain links TRBV7-2 to TRBJ2-7; the D is unclear. V was cut by 3 bases and J by 3 bases, with 15 bases left in between. This CDR3 is built from 15 residues. The germline V gene has CDR1 SGHTA and CDR2 FQGNSA. The CDR3 sequence is CASSFSPIAGYEQYF. The CDR3 bases are TGTGCCAGCAGCTTTTCACCAATCGCAGGCTACGAGCAGTACTTC.

In this sample, this clonotype turned up many times. The V and J genes are TRBV20-1 and TRBJ2-7; D not resolved. The V end was cut by 3 bases, the J end by 6 bases, with 12 bases between. Germline assignment: CDR1 DFQATT and CDR2 SNEGSKA (reference sequence). This CDR3 comprises 12 residues. The CDR3 nucleotides are TGCAGTGCTAGCGGTTTTCGGGCCGAGCAGTACTTC. Translation: CSASGFRAEQYF.

This clonotype has ten or more counts. The chain couples TRBV6-1 to TRBJ2-5; D is ambiguous. This CDR3 is built from 13 residues. V was trimmed by 3 bases and J by 4 bases, leaving 9 bases between them. The germline V gene encodes CDR1 MNHNS and CDR2 SASEGT. CDR3 amino acids: CASSERLGETQYF. The CDR3 DNA reads TGTGCCAGCAGTGAGCGTTTGGGAGAGACCCAGTACTTC.

The chain uses TRBV30 and TRBJ1-5; no reliable D call. From germline, CDR1 is GTSNPN and CDR2 SVGIG (reference sequence). The CDR3 loop spans 15 amino acids. Trimming stripped 1 base from V and 0 bases from J, with 10 bases between. The CDR3 loop reads CAWSEASGSNQPQHF. In nucleotides, the CDR3 is TGTGCCTGGAGTGAGGCATCAGGTAGCAATCAGCCCCAGCATTTT.

In this sample, this clonotype turned up many times. This chain connects TRBV20-1 to TRBJ2-4; D is ambiguous. Germline lookup yields CDR1 DFQATT and CDR2 SNEGSKA (reference sequence). Deletions cut 3 bases from V and 8 bases from J, with 11 bases between. This CDR3 has 12 residues. CDR3 protein: CSARVLGDIQYF. CDR3 DNA sequence: TGCAGTGCTAGGGTGCTTGGGGACATTCAGTACTTC.

As for this clonotype: A junction boundary mismatches the germline segment, possibly from a read error. The V and J genes are TRBV7-7 and TRBJ2-1, with TRBD2 matching over 9 bases. Per the germline V gene, CDR1 is SSHAT and CDR2 is FNYEAQ (reference sequence). The CDR3 has 18 amino acids. CDR3 in amino acids: CASSVAGRVAGENHEQFF. CDR3 coding DNA: TGTGCTAGCAGCGTGGCAGGGAGGGTAGCGGGAGAAAATCATGAGCAGTTCTTC.

This clonotype has at least ten counts. V usage is TRBV24-1 and J usage is TRBJ2-2; D is possibly TRBD2 (6 bases). The germline CDR1 and CDR2 sequences are KGHDR and SFDVKD. V lost 8 bases and J lost 5, with 17 bases in between. The CDR3 extends over 15 amino acids. The CDR3 is CATKPGGIGTGELFF. In DNA form, the CDR3 reads TGTGCCACCAAACCGGGCGGGATAGGAACCGGGGAGCTGTTTTTT.

This clonotype occurred many times. V and J are TRBV7-8 and TRBJ2-5, with D hard to call. With 3 bases removed from V and 7 bases from J, the gap between germline ends came to 12 bases. Germline-derived CDR1 and CDR2 are SGHVS and FQNEAQ. The CDR3 sequence is 13 residues long. The CDR3 reads CASSFSGLVTQYF. CDR3 nucleotide sequence: TGTGCCAGCAGCTTTTCTGGCCTCGTGACCCAGTACTTC.

In its sample, this clonotype was seen many times. The rearrangement links TRBV27 to TRBJ1-2; 7 bases are a match to TRBD1. In germline, CDR1 is MNHEY, CDR2 SMNVEV (reference sequence). The V and J ends lost 5 bases and 7 bases, in that order; junction bases with no gene match: 4. The CDR3 extends over 12 amino acids. The CDR3 DNA follows: TGTGCCAGCAGTCAAACAGGGGTTGGCTACACCTTC. Residues: CASSQTGVGYTF.